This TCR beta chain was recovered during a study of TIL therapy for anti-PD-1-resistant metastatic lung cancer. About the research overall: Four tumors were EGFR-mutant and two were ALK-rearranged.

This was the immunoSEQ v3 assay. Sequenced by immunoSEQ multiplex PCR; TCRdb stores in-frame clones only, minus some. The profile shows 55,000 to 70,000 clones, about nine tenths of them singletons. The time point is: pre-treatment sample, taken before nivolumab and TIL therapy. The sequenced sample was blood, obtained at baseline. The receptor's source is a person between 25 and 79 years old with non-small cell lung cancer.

CDR3 sequence: CASSLAGTAGTEAFF. CDR3 coding DNA: TGTGCCAGCAGCTTAGCCGGGACAGCGGGCACTGAAGCTTTCTTT. V gene TRBV7-2 combines with J gene TRBJ1-1, with 7 bases that match TRBD1. Germline assignment: CDR1 SGHTA and CDR2 FQGNSA. The CDR3 totals 15 residues. The trim removed 0 bases at V and 4 bases at J, leaving 5 bases unmatched.